Each of the 9 T cell receptor beta chains below was sequenced from the same sample in a study of cytotoxic CD8 clonotypes in ibrutinib-treated CLL (dated by TCRdb to the early 2020s). The protocol used for the library was the immunoSEQ multiplex PCR assay. As stored in TCRdb, this immuneACCESS dataset retains in-frame rearrangements with V and J assigned. A fraction of the clones does not appear; measured against another copy, unresolved V genes explain less than half of the discrepancy, and the remainder lacks a known reason. The sample contains 150,000 or so clones, about 80% of them found a single time. The ten largest clonotypes hold over 10% of the sample. The intended sense of this specimen's time point label: approximately 11 months on ibrutinib. The sample was PBMCs, taken after 12 months of ibrutinib treatment. Every receptor here comes from a human donor with chronic lymphocytic leukemia.

This chain uses TRBV18 with TRBJ2-5; D is possibly TRBD1 (6 bases). Germline CDR1 reads KGHSH; CDR2 reads LQKENI. The V end lost 3 bases, the J end lost 2 bases, and 13 bases lay between the germline ends. The CDR3 totals 15 residues. CDR3 sequence (DNA): TGTGCCAGCTCACCTATTACCGGACAGCAAGAGACCCAGTACTTC. Translation: CASSPITGQQETQYF.

The chain recombines TRBV11-2 with TRBJ2-7; D unclear. CDR3 length: 15 amino acids. Germline CDR1 is SGHAT and CDR2 is FQNNGV. V was shortened by 1 base and J by 2 bases, with 12 bases between the two germline ends. CDR3: CASSLGVGRTYEQYF. CDR3 nucleotides: TGTGCCAGCAGCTTAGGCGTAGGTAGGACCTACGAGCAGTACTTC.

J is TRBJ2-7 and V is TRBV5-1, with 9 bases that match TRBD1. There are 15 residues in the CDR3. V was pared by 4 bases and J by 2 bases, with 7 bases of the junction left unmatched. CDR1 and CDR2 from the germline V gene are SGHRS and YFSETQ. The CDR3 spells CASSPPGQGTYEQYF. In DNA, the CDR3 is TGCGCCAGCAGCCCCCCGGGACAGGGCACCTACGAGCAGTACTTC.

The genes are TRBV5-8 and TRBJ1-2; 9 nucleotides agree with TRBD1. Germline trimming cut 3 bases from V and 4 bases from J; bases unmatched to any gene: 13. Germline CDR1 reads SGHTS; CDR2 reads YDEGEE. The CDR3 consists of 17 residues. This CDR3 reads CASSSDAPGQGSYGYTF. Written as DNA, the CDR3 is TGTGCCAGCAGCTCGGACGCCCCGGGACAGGGCTCCTATGGCTACACCTTC.

To note about this clone: The junction does not match germline at one end; this may be a read error. This chain links TRBV15 with TRBJ2-7; unclear D gene. Germline V gene sequence: CDR1 LNHNV, CDR2 YYDKDF (reference sequence). The CDR3 covers 14 residues. CDR3 region: CATSRDLGSSEQYF. For the CDR3, the DNA is TGTGCCACCAGCAGAGATTTGGGCTCCTCCGAGCAGTACTTC.

J is TRBJ1-5 and V is TRBV28, with D tentatively TRBD1 (6 bases). Germline lookup yields CDR1 MDHEN and CDR2 SYDVKM. The V gene lost 3 bases and the J gene lost 3 bases, with 12 bases spanning the gap. The CDR3 consists of 15 residues. The CDR3 sequence: CASSFPDRYNQPQHF. CDR3 nucleotide sequence: TGTGCCAGCAGTTTCCCAGACAGGTACAATCAGCCCCAGCATTTT.

This clone has just one count. CDR3 nucleotide sequence: TGTGCCAGTAGCCCAACCGGGCCCGAACGGGAGGAGCAGTACTTC. Translation gives CASSPTGPEREEQYF. The chain joins TRBV19 to TRBJ2-7; D is perhaps TRBD2 (6 bases). CDR3 length: 15 residues. The V and J ends lost 6 bases and 7 bases respectively, with 22 bases between them. The germline V gene has CDR1 LNHDA and CDR2 SQIVND (reference sequence).

The rearrangement links TRBV5-4 to TRBJ2-7; 12 bases match TRBD2. Germline CDR1 is SGHNT and CDR2 is YYREEE (reference sequence). Trimming removed 3 bases from V and 5 bases from J; junction bases left unmatched: 9. The CDR3 totals 16 residues. The CDR3 DNA sequence: TGTGCCAGCAGCTCGCGACTAGCGGGAGTCCACCACGAGCAGTACTTC. Translated, it gives CASSSRLAGVHHEQYF.

The chain joins TRBV7-6 to TRBJ2-1, with 12 bases identical to TRBD2. Trimming removed 2 bases from V and 4 bases from J; junction bases left unmatched: 0. CDR1 and CDR2 (germline): SGHVS, FNYEAQ. The CDR3 has 15 amino acids. CDR3 nucleotide sequence: TGTGCCAGCAGCTTACTAGCGGGAGGGTACAATGAGCAGTTCTTC. The encoded protein is CASSLLAGGYNEQFF. The entire variable domain, with the rest obtained from reference TRBV7-6 and TRBJ2-1, is as follows: GAGVSQSPRYKVTKRGQDVALRCDPISGHVSLYWYRQALGQGPEFLTYFNYEAQQDKSGLPNDRFSAERPEGSISTLTIQRTEQRDSAMYRCASSLLAGGYNEQFFGPGTRLTVL.